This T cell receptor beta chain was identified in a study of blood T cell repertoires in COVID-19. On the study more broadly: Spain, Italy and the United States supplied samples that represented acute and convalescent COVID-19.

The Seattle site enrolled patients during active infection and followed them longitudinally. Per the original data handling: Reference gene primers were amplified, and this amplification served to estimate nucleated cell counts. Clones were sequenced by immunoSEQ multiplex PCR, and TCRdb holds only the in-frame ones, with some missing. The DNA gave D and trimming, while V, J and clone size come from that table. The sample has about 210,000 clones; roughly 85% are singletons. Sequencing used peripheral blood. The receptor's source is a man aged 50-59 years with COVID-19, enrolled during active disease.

CDR3 region: CASSPRQGEQTQYF. The DNA of the CDR3 is TGTGCCAGCTCACCAAGGCAGGGTGAGCAGACCCAGTACTTC. The chain couples TRBV18 to TRBJ2-5; weak D call: TRBD1 (5 bases). Trimming cost V 2 bases and J 6 bases, with 13 bases left between them. The CDR3 spans 14 residues. Germline-derived CDR1 and CDR2 are KGHSH and LQKENI.